The next 9 T cell receptor beta chains were all read from a single sample in a study of cytomegalovirus exposure and HLA in healthy donors. PCR used 60 Vbeta primers and 13 Jbeta primers. The repertoire was sequenced with immunoSEQ multiplex PCR; TCRdb's copy has only in-frame clones and lacks some. The sample consists of 150,000 to 160,000 clones, roughly 85% of them appearing once. Specimen: PBMCs. These receptors all come from a woman aged 18-30 years in good health and CMV-seronegative.

V and J are TRBV7-8 and TRBJ2-5, with 8 nucleotides matching TRBD2. J gave up 4 bases and V 5 bases, and 9 bases lay outside the gene matches. The length of the CDR3 is 15 residues. Germline-derived CDR1 and CDR2 are SGHVS and FQNEAQ. CDR3 DNA: TGTGCCAGCAGCCGGGGGGGGATTCTTGGAGAGACCCAGTACTTC. Amino acid sequence: CASSRGGILGETQYF.

This clone has only a few counts. The chain uses TRBV5-1 and TRBJ2-2, with 10 bases aligning to TRBD2. V lost 5 bases to trimming and J lost 4 bases; unmatched junction nucleotides: 5. The CDR3 extends over 15 amino acids. Germline lookup yields CDR1 SGHRS and CDR2 YFSETQ. The CDR3 region is CASRAGLAVTGELFF. The CDR3 DNA reads as TGCGCCAGCAGAGCCGGACTAGCGGTCACCGGGGAGCTGTTTTTT.

The chain links TRBV5-5 to TRBJ2-6, with 7 bases lining up with TRBD2. Germline V gene sequence: CDR1 SGHKS, CDR2 YYEKEE (reference sequence). This CDR3 region has 15 residues. After removal of 0 bases from V and 5 bases from J, the junction contained 2 bases not matched to a gene. CDR3 loop: CASSLAGGRANVLTF. The CDR3 nucleotides read TGTGCCAGCAGCTTGGCCGGGGGGAGGGCCAACGTCCTGACTTTC.

This clone appeared a single time. The chain joins TRBV30 to TRBJ1-2, with 10 nucleotides matching TRBD1. This CDR3 spans 14 amino acids. Looked up from germline, CDR1 is GTSNPN and CDR2 is SVGIG (reference sequence). J lost 5 bases, V lost 2 bases, and 5 bases had no gene match. The CDR3 sequence is CAWSRQGAQYGYTF. DNA of the CDR3: TGTGCCTGGAGTCGACAGGGGGCACAGTATGGCTACACCTTC.

The rearrangement joins TRBV7-9 to TRBJ2-3, with 7 bases matching TRBD2. The V gene's germline CDR1 is SEHNR and CDR2 FQNEAQ (reference sequence). The J segment lost 2 bases and the V segment lost 1 base, leaving 3 bases of the junction unmatched. There are 15 residues in the CDR3. The CDR3 region has the DNA TGTGCCAGCAGCTTAGGACTAGCTCTCACAGATACGCAGTATTTT. Translated: CASSLGLALTDTQYF.

This chain links TRBV9 with TRBJ1-1; D remains ambiguous. The CDR3 is 15 amino acids. V lost 4 bases and J lost 4, with 17 bases in between. The germline gives CDR1 SGDLS, CDR2 YYNGEE. CDR3 nucleotide sequence: TGTGCCAGCAGCCCCTCAGGAGGGATGAGCACTGAAGCTTTCTTT. Residues: CASSPSGGMSTEAFF.

The chain has TRBV30 and TRBJ2-1, with 9 bases lining up with TRBD2. The CDR3 contains 19 residues. With 0 bases clipped from V and 0 bases from J, the junction kept 12 bases outside the gene matches. The germline V gene has CDR1 GTSNPN and CDR2 SVGIG (reference sequence). CDR3 in DNA: TGTGCCTGGAGTGTTGGGCTAGCGGGACCAGGGAGCTCCTACAATGAGCAGTTCTTC. Amino acids: CAWSVGLAGPGSSYNEQFF.

The chain links TRBV11-3 to TRBJ2-2; D is perhaps TRBD2 (6 bases). The CDR3 length is 15 residues. With 1 base removed from V and 4 bases from J, the gap between germline ends came to 10 bases. CDR1 and CDR2 from the germline V gene are SGHNT and YENEEA. This CDR3 is CASSLGGVGTGELFF. CDR3 in DNA: TGTGCCAGCAGCTTAGGCGGGGTAGGCACCGGGGAGCTGTTTTTT.

The chain uses TRBV19 and TRBJ1-5, with D perhaps matching TRBD1 (6 bases). CDR1 LNHDA and CDR2 SQIVND come from the germline V gene (reference sequence). V was pared by 6 bases and J by 7 bases, with 16 bases between. The CDR3 totals 14 residues. In DNA form, the CDR3 reads TGTGCCAGTAGGGAAACAGGGCTGGGCCAGCCCCAGCATTTT. Its translation is CASRETGLGQPQHF. The variable domain in full, with the rest retrieved from reference TRBV19 and TRBJ1-5, is DGGITQSPKYLFRKEGQNVTLSCEQNLNHDAMYWYRQDPGQGLRLIYYSQIVNDFQKGDIAEGYSVSREKKESFPLTVTSAQKNPTAFYLCASRETGLGQPQHFGDGTRLSIL.